One and the same sample provided the 29 T cell receptor beta chains below, sequenced in a study of T-cell memory formation after mild COVID-19. TCRdb re-analysed the 5' RACE reads in MiXCR, keeping a single row per CDR3 protein. The sample includes roughly 86,000 distinct CDR3 sequences, roughly 16% of them seen just once. Sequencing used PBMCs or a T cell subset sorted from them (not recorded which). Source of these receptors: a man aged 18 to 29 who had mild COVID-19 (a few samples of this study predate the infection). Cell type and time point are not known.

The chain has TRBV29-1 and TRBJ1-1; maybe TRBD1 (6 bases). This CDR3 comprises 13 residues. V was shortened by 6 bases and J by 8 bases, with 19 bases between the two germline ends. CDR1 and CDR2 (germline): SQVTM, ANQGSEA. CDR3: CSVTQGAWTEAFF. As DNA, the CDR3 is TGCAGCGTCACACAGGGCGCTTGGACCGAAGCTTTCTTT.

The gene calls are TRBV5-1 and TRBJ2-1, with TRBD1 identical over 9 bases. The ends lost 5 bases at V and 0 bases at J; junction bases unmatched: 12. Per germline, CDR1 SGHRS and CDR2 YFSETQ. This CDR3 has 18 residues. This CDR3 reads CASRRTGGRVSSYNEQFF. The CDR3 DNA follows: TGCGCCAGCAGGCGAACAGGGGGCCGAGTCAGCTCCTACAATGAGCAGTTCTTC.

This clonotype was observed a handful of times. The V call is TRBV3-1, the J call TRBJ1-6, with D perhaps TRBD1 (6 bases). CDR1 is LGHDT, CDR2 YNNKEL, per germline (reference sequence). Trimming took off 1 base at V and 3 bases at J, with 10 bases between the two ends. The CDR3 spans 16 residues. This CDR3 is CASSQGGHDYNSPLHF. The CDR3 coding sequence is TGTGCCAGCAGCCAAGGGGGACACGACTATAATTCACCCCTCCACTTT.

The V gene is TRBV4-3, the J gene TRBJ2-7; the D gene is possibly TRBD2 (6 bases). CDR3 length: 18 residues. CDR1 LGHNA and CDR2 YSLEER come from the germline V gene. Trimming left V 3 bases short and J 2 bases short, with 23 bases between. The CDR3 reads CASSHDGSQRGLTYEQYV. For the CDR3, the DNA is TGCGCCAGCAGCCATGATGGGTCGCAACGGGGACTCACCTACGAGCAGTACGTC.

This clonotype was counted between two and nine times. This chain uses TRBV20-1 with TRBJ2-7; 11 nucleotides line up with TRBD1. V lost 6 bases, J lost 11 bases, and 6 bases stayed unmatched. Germline V CDR1 and CDR2: DFQATT, SNEGSKA (reference sequence). This CDR3 contains 11 residues. CDR3 region: CSAVRDRGEYF. CDR3 sequence (DNA): TGCAGTGCCGTCCGGGACAGGGGGGAGTACTTC.

In its sample, this clonotype was seen a few times. This rearrangement joins TRBV11-3 to TRBJ2-4; either TRBD1 or TRBD2 may supply D (5 bases each). The CDR3 spans 12 residues. CDR1 is SGHNT and CDR2 is YENEEA in the germline V gene. The V end lost 3 bases, the J end lost 9 bases, and 9 bases lay between the germline ends. This CDR3 reads CASSFRDGIQYF. CDR3 nucleotide sequence: TGTGCCAGCAGCTTCAGGGACGGCATTCAGTACTTC.

This sequence joins TRBV3-1 and TRBJ2-7; D remains unclear. V was pared by 3 bases and J by 5 bases, with 20 bases between. Germline lookup yields CDR1 LGHDT and CDR2 YNNKEL (reference sequence). CDR3 size: 16 residues. Here the CDR3 DNA reads TGTGCCAGCAGCCAGGGCCGGGCCTCCCTTCGGCACGAGCAGTACTTC. It specifies CASSQGRASLRHEQYF.

The genes are TRBV6-6 and TRBJ2-6, with no clear D. In germline, CDR1 is MNHNY, CDR2 SVGAGI (reference sequence). CDR3 length equals 16 residues. The ends were cut back, 8 bases at V and 0 bases at J, with 14 bases in the middle. CDR3 nucleotides: TGTGCCAGCGGAATGGACGAGCCCTCTGGGGCCAACGTCCTGACTTTC. This sequence encodes CASGMDEPSGANVLTF.

The V call is TRBV4-3, the J call TRBJ2-1, with TRBD2 as a possible D gene (5 bases). The CDR3 runs to 18 residues. The V gene's germline CDR1 is LGHNA and CDR2 YSLEER. Deletions cut 0 bases from V and 0 bases from J, with 15 bases between. CDR3 protein: CASSQEGWSGSSYNEQFF. CDR3 coding DNA: TGCGCCAGCAGCCAAGAGGGGTGGAGCGGCAGCTCCTACAATGAGCAGTTCTTC.

This clonotype appeared many times. V usage is TRBV12-3 or TRBV12-4 and J usage is TRBJ2-5; 7 bases are shared with TRBD1. The CDR3 is made up of 13 amino acids. Trimming cost V 3 bases and J 4 bases; bases outside gene matches: 2. The CDR3 sequence: CASSFRDRETQYF. CDR3 nucleotide sequence: TGTGCCAGCAGTTTCCGGGACAGAGAGACCCAGTACTTC.

The table lists this clonotype with a few counts. The chain is built from TRBV4-1 and TRBJ2-7; 13 bases fit TRBD2. Germline trimming cut 2 bases from V and 6 bases from J; bases unmatched to any gene: 1. The germline V gene encodes CDR1 MGHRA and CDR2 YSYEKL. The CDR3 has 14 amino acids. This CDR3 reads CASSQRLAGGEQYV. Written as DNA, the CDR3 is TGCGCCAGCAGCCAAAGACTAGCGGGGGGCGAGCAGTACGTC.

This clonotype came up many times. The rearrangement links TRBV3-1 to TRBJ2-3, with D possibly matching TRBD2 (6 bases). CDR1 and CDR2 from the germline V gene are LGHDT and YNNKEL (reference sequence). Trimming removed 4 bases from V and 5 bases from J, with 16 bases in between. The CDR3 covers 15 residues. CDR3 in amino acids: CASSPGLAVGDTQYF. The CDR3 bases are TGTGCCAGCAGCCCGGGACTCGCTGTGGGAGATACGCAGTATTTT.

This clonotype was counted a few times. The CDR3 reads CASSLGTSSGNTIYF. Here the CDR3 DNA reads TGTGCCAGCAGTTTGGGGACCAGCTCTGGAAACACCATATATTTT. J is TRBJ1-3 and V is TRBV12-3 or TRBV12-4; D is perhaps TRBD1 (5 bases). The V end lost 3 bases, the J end lost 0 bases, and 9 bases lay between the germline ends. The CDR3 has 15 amino acids.

This clonotype appeared a few times. J is TRBJ2-2 and V is TRBV5-5; D is unclear. V dropped 2 bases and J dropped 0 bases, with 11 bases sitting between them. The CDR3 spans 16 residues. The germline gives CDR1 SGHKS, CDR2 YYEKEE (reference sequence). In DNA form, the CDR3 reads TGTGCCAGCAGCTTTTTTGGGGTTTCGAACACCGGGGAGCTGTTTTTT. Protein sequence: CASSFFGVSNTGELFF.

This clonotype has just a few counts. This sequence joins TRBV9 and TRBJ1-1, with TRBD1 matching over 10 bases. This CDR3 region has 15 residues. The V gene's germline CDR1 is SGDLS and CDR2 YYNGEE. After removal of 3 bases from V and 4 bases from J, the junction contained 6 bases not matched to a gene. The CDR3 region has the DNA TGTGCCAGCAGCGCTCGGGACAGGGGTGGCACTGAAGCTTTCTTT. It codes for CASSARDRGGTEAFF.

This clonotype appeared a few times. The CDR3 sequence is CASSYHGTEAFF. In DNA, the CDR3 is TGTGCCAGCAGTTACCACGGCACTGAAGCTTTCTTT. The chain employs TRBV6-2 or TRBV6-3 and TRBJ1-1; no definite D call. The germline gives CDR1 MNHEY, CDR2 SVGEGT. The CDR3 contains 12 residues. Trimming stripped 2 bases from V and 4 bases from J, with 5 bases between.

V and J are TRBV2 and TRBJ1-5; 7 nucleotides agree with TRBD1. This CDR3 comprises 13 residues. V dropped 7 bases and J dropped 6; count of bases not matched to a gene: 6. The germline V gene has CDR1 SNHLY and CDR2 FYNNEI. Written as DNA, the CDR3 is TGTGCCAGCAAGCTGACAGGGACTCAGCCCCAGCATTTT. Its protein is CASKLTGTQPQHF.

This sequence joins TRBV4-1 and TRBJ1-5; tentatively, D is TRBD1 (5 bases). Germline V lookup: CDR1 MGHRA, CDR2 YSYEKL. V was cut by 4 bases and J by 6 bases, with 16 bases left in between. The CDR3 is made up of 15 amino acids. The CDR3 loop reads CASSPQWGVVQPQHF. DNA of the CDR3: TGCGCCAGCAGCCCACAGTGGGGGGTCGTTCAGCCCCAGCATTTT.

This clonotype was observed a handful of times. The chain couples TRBV5-6 to TRBJ2-1; 10 bases fit TRBD1. Germline CDR1 reads SGHDT; CDR2 reads YYEEEE. The CDR3 totals 15 residues. J gave up 6 bases and V 6 bases, and 9 bases lay outside the gene matches. The CDR3 region is CASTRDRGFGNEQFF. The CDR3 nucleotides read TGTGCCAGCACCAGGGACAGGGGATTCGGCAATGAGCAGTTCTTC.

J is TRBJ2-7 and V is TRBV12-3 or TRBV12-4; D may match TRBD1 or TRBD2 (5 bases each). The V gene lost 7 bases and the J gene lost 3 bases, with 19 bases spanning the gap. This CDR3 comprises 15 residues. CDR3 DNA: TGTGCCAGCACCCAATCTACAGGAACTAGCTACGAGCAGTACTTC. As protein: CASTQSTGTSYEQYF.

This clonotype was picked up many times. The V call is TRBV27, the J call TRBJ2-1; 14 bases line up with TRBD2. The V and J ends lost 5 bases and 6 bases, in that order; junction bases with no gene match: 12. The CDR3 totals 18 residues. Germline CDR1 MNHEY, CDR2 SMNVEV (reference sequence). The CDR3 region has the DNA TGTGCCAGCAGTCCATTATATCGACTAGCGGGGGGGCGCAATGAGCAGTTCTTC. Amino acids: CASSPLYRLAGGRNEQFF.

This clonotype was seen a handful of times. The chain uses TRBV5-4 and TRBJ2-3; D gene unclear. The CDR3 length is 15 residues. In germline, CDR1 is SGHNT, CDR2 YYREEE (reference sequence). V lost 4 bases and J 4 bases, leaving 16 bases between the germline ends. The CDR3 loop is CASSRPQERADTQYF. CDR3 DNA: TGTGCCAGCAGCCGCCCGCAGGAACGTGCAGATACGCAGTATTTT.

The table lists this clonotype with a few counts. The chain carries TRBV7-9 and TRBJ1-5; no clear D. Trimming removed 6 bases at V and 3 bases at J, with 6 bases between. Germline CDR1 and CDR2: SEHNR and FQNEAQ (reference sequence). The CDR3 has 12 amino acids. The CDR3 is CASSLNNQPQHF. CDR3 nucleotide sequence: TGTGCCAGCAGTCTTAACAATCAGCCCCAGCATTTT.

This clonotype was seen a handful of times. The V gene is TRBV9, the J gene TRBJ2-3; 8 bases are a match to TRBD2. CDR1 is SGDLS and CDR2 is YYNGEE in the germline V gene. Trimming cost V 0 bases and J 2 bases; bases outside gene matches: 5. The CDR3 sequence is 16 residues long. CDR3 amino acids: CASSVGQRGTTDTQYF. The DNA for the CDR3 is TGTGCCAGCAGCGTAGGGCAGCGGGGGACCACAGATACGCAGTATTTT.

The chain has TRBV6-6 and TRBJ2-3; D is ambiguous. This CDR3 is 15 amino acids long. In germline, CDR1 is MNHNY, CDR2 SVGAGI (reference sequence). Trimming removed 5 bases from V and 2 bases from J, with 14 bases in between. CDR3 sequence (DNA): TGTGCCAGCAGTGGTATTCTGGGGAACACAGATACGCAGTATTTT. It encodes CASSGILGNTDTQYF.

The V call is TRBV7-6, the J call TRBJ1-1; D is ambiguous. V dropped 5 bases and J dropped 0 bases, with 13 bases sitting between them. The germline V gene encodes CDR1 SGHVS and CDR2 FNYEAQ. There are 15 residues in the CDR3. DNA for the CDR3: TGTGCCAGCAGCGGATCCAGTTCCATGAACACTGAAGCTTTCTTT. It yields the protein CASSGSSSMNTEAFF.

This clonotype showed up many times. V and J are TRBV7-2 and TRBJ2-7; TRBD1 is a possible D gene (6 bases). V lost 2 bases and J lost 0, with 14 bases in between. The CDR3 has 16 amino acids. From germline, CDR1 is SGHTA and CDR2 FQGNSA. The CDR3, as DNA: TGTGCCAGCAGCTTATCGTGGGACACGAGCTCCTACGAGCAGTACTTC. Its translation is CASSLSWDTSSYEQYF.

This clonotype was seen only a few times. At one end the junction does not follow the germline gene, possibly because of a read error. The CDR3 loop is CSVRPPVYNDQFF. Here the CDR3 DNA reads TGCAGCGTCCGGCCCCCCGTCTACAATGATCAGTTCTTC. V and J are TRBV29-1 and TRBJ2-1, with no clear D. Germline V gene lookup returns CDR1 SQVTM and CDR2 ANQGSEA. The CDR3 contains 13 residues.

The V gene is TRBV9, the J gene TRBJ1-1; D perhaps matches TRBD1 (5 bases). Germline assignment: CDR1 SGDLS and CDR2 YYNGEE. V was shortened by 0 bases and J by 8 bases, with 11 bases between the two germline ends. The CDR3 has 13 amino acids. CDR3 in amino acids: CASSVGGLTEAFF. Here the CDR3 DNA reads TGTGCCAGCAGCGTAGGGGGACTCACCGAAGCTTTCTTT.